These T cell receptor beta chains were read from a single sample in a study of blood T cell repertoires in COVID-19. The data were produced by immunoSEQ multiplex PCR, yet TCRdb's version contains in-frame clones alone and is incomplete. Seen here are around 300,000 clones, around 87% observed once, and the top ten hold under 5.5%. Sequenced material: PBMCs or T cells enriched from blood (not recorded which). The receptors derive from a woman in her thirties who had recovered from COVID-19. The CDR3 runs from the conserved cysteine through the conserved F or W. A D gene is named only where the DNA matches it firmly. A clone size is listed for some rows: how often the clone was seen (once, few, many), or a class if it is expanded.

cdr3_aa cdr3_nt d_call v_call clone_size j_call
CASSTGTANTGELFF TGCGCCAGCAGCACCGGGACAGCAAATACCGGGGAGCTGTTTTTT TRBD1 TRBV5-1 - TRBJ2-2
CASSLSGQGPISGNTIYF TGTGCCAGCAGCTTGTCGGGACAGGGGCCTATATCTGGAAACACCATATATTTT TRBD1 TRBV5-5 - TRBJ1-3
CASKWGQVNTEAFF TGTGCCAGCAAATGGGGACAGGTGAACACTGAAGCTTTCTTT TRBD1 TRBV6-5 - TRBJ1-1
CASSLAGQGYETQYF TGTGCCAGCAGCTTGGCGGGACAGGGTTATGAGACCCAGTACTTC TRBD1 TRBV7-2 - TRBJ2-5
CASSSDRAGDTQYF TGCGCCAGCAGCTCCGACAGGGCTGGAGATACGCAGTATTTT TRBD1 TRBV5-1 once TRBJ2-3
CSVDLGSYNEQFF TGCAGCGTTGACCTGGGCTCTTACAATGAGCAGTTCTTC - TRBV29-1 - TRBJ2-1
CAWNTGAPGGFF TGTGCCTGGAACACAGGCGCGCCGGGGGGTTTCTTT - TRBV30 - TRBJ1-1
CASSVGAAGTDTQYF TGTGCCAGCAGCGTAGGGGCAGCGGGGACAGATACGCAGTATTTT TRBD2 TRBV9 few TRBJ2-3
CASSARGSGGPSDEQFF TGTGCCAGCAGTGCCCGAGGGAGCGGGGGGCCTTCGGATGAGCAGTTCTTC TRBD2 TRBV6-1 - TRBJ2-1
CASSRGGSYQETQYF TGTGCCAGCAGTCGCGGGGGTTCGTACCAAGAGACCCAGTACTTC TRBD2 TRBV6-5 few TRBJ2-5
CASSTHRTDTQYF TGTGCCAGCAGTACGCACAGAACAGATACGCAGTATTTT - TRBV6-5 - TRBJ2-3
CASGPQGLNSPLHF TGTGCTAGTGGCCCGCAGGGGTTAAATTCACCCCTCCACTTT - TRBV12-5 - TRBJ1-6
CASSIGQGSRASTDTQYF TGCGCCAGCAGCATCGGACAGGGTTCCCGTGCTAGCACAGATACGCAGTATTTT TRBD1 TRBV5-1 - TRBJ2-3
CASSTQTGNNYGYTF TGTGCCAGCAGCACCCAAACCGGGAACAACTATGGCTACACCTTC - TRBV7-2 - TRBJ1-2
CAISDWGPRMPYGYTF TGTGCCATCAGTGATTGGGGCCCCCGGATGCCCTATGGCTACACCTTC - TRBV10-3 - TRBJ1-2
CASSYPQGRRNTEAFF TGTGCCAGCAGTTACCCACAGGGGCGACGGAACACTGAAGCTTTCTTT TRBD1 TRBV6-2/TRBV6-3 - TRBJ1-1
CAISESSQVGTEAFF TGTGCCATCAGTGAGTCGTCTCAGGTCGGCACTGAAGCTTTCTTT - TRBV10-3 - TRBJ1-1
CASSPGTAFNNSPLHF TGCGCCAGCAGCCCAGGGACAGCTTTTAATAATTCACCCCTCCACTTT TRBD1 TRBV5-1 - TRBJ1-6
CASSTTGGAYNEQFF TGTGCCAGCAGCACCACGGGGGGCGCCTACAATGAGCAGTTCTTC - TRBV9 once TRBJ2-1
CAWNEAGHEQFF TGTGCCTGGAACGAAGCTGGGCATGAGCAGTTCTTC - TRBV30 - TRBJ2-1
CASSVSPRDTQYF TGTGCCAGCAGCGTAAGTCCCCGGGATACGCAGTATTTT - TRBV9 - TRBJ2-3
CASSQGDRGSTDTQYF TGTGCCAGCAGCCAAGGGGACAGGGGAAGCACAGATACGCAGTATTTT TRBD1 TRBV14 - TRBJ2-3
CASSYGTGATLYGYTF TGTGCCAGCAGCTATGGGACAGGGGCGACCCTGTATGGCTACACCTTC TRBD1 TRBV5-6 once TRBJ1-2
CATKVGMGATPNTEAFF TGTGCCACCAAGGTGGGGATGGGGGCGACACCGAACACTGAAGCTTTCTTT - TRBV10-3 - TRBJ1-1
CASSLVGGASYGYTF TGTGCCAGCAGCTTGGTGGGGGGGGCCAGCTATGGCTACACCTTC - TRBV5-5 - TRBJ1-2
CASSLEGLQNQPQHF TGCGCCAGCAGCTTGGAGGGACTGCAAAATCAGCCCCAGCATTTT - TRBV5-1 - TRBJ1-5
CASSAHTTGYGYTF TGTGCCAGCAGCGCCCATACTACAGGGTATGGCTACACCTTC - TRBV9 - TRBJ1-2
CASSLARTSTEAFF TGCGCCAGCAGCTTGGCTCGGACTAGCACTGAAGCTTTCTTT - TRBV5-1 - TRBJ1-1
CSVEGVAGFMETQYF TGCAGCGTTGAAGGGGTGGCAGGGTTTATGGAGACCCAGTACTTC - TRBV29-1 once TRBJ2-5
CASSQDSGSTDTQYF TGCGCCAGCAGCCAAGATTCGGGGAGCACAGATACGCAGTATTTT - TRBV4-3 - TRBJ2-3
CASSPNGDRADTEAFF TGTGCCAGCAGCCCAAATGGGGACAGGGCGGACACTGAAGCTTTCTTT TRBD1 TRBV7-9 - TRBJ1-1
CASSPGQAGQPQHF TGCGCCAGCAGCCCGGGACAGGCTGGTCAGCCCCAGCATTTT TRBD1 TRBV5-1 - TRBJ1-5
CASSTVGIGELFF TGTGCCAGCAGTACAGTAGGAATCGGGGAGCTGTTTTTT - TRBV6-2/TRBV6-3 once TRBJ2-2
CASSVPGTSGGKQFF TGTGCCAGCAGTGTCCCCGGGACTAGCGGGGGAAAGCAGTTCTTC TRBD2 TRBV2 few TRBJ2-1
CSVERAGGETQYF TGCAGCGTTGAAAGAGCGGGGGGAGAGACCCAGTACTTC TRBD2 TRBV29-1 - TRBJ2-5
CASSLSSLHGYTF TGTGCCAGCAGCCTCAGTTCTCTCCATGGCTACACCTTC - TRBV28 - TRBJ1-2
CASSADSDQPQHF TGTGCCAGCAGCGCTGACAGTGATCAGCCCCAGCATTTT - TRBV9 - TRBJ1-5
CASSFLIPGQGGGNEQFF TGTGCCAGCAGTTTCTTAATACCGGGACAGGGAGGAGGAAATGAGCAGTTCTTC TRBD1 TRBV27 - TRBJ2-1
CASSLGYRDSNQPQHF TGCGCCAGCAGCTTGGGCTACCGGGATAGCAATCAGCCCCAGCATTTT - TRBV5-1 - TRBJ1-5
CASSPVIATGGPYNEQFF TGTGCCAGCAGCCCCGTGATAGCCACAGGGGGACCCTACAATGAGCAGTTCTTC TRBD1 TRBV11-2 - TRBJ2-1
CASSQDPGADYGYTF TGTGCCAGCAGCCAAGATCCAGGGGCCGACTATGGCTACACCTTC - TRBV14 - TRBJ1-2
CASTSTGELFF TGTGCCAGCACCTCCACCGGGGAGCTGTTTTTT - TRBV12-3/TRBV12-4 - TRBJ2-2
CASSQGGLAVGTDTQYF TGCGCCAGCAGCCAAGGGGGGCTGGCGGTGGGCACAGATACGCAGTATTTT - TRBV4-1 few TRBJ2-3
CASSLAGTGLTEAFF TGCGCCAGCAGCTTGGCAGGGACAGGGCTCACTGAAGCTTTCTTT TRBD1 TRBV5-1 - TRBJ1-1
CASSAGAAYGYTF TGTGCCAGCAGTGCAGGGGCAGCCTATGGCTACACCTTC - TRBV2 - TRBJ1-2
CASSVTGTSDEQYF TGTGCCAGCAGTGTGACAGGGACCAGCGACGAGCAGTACTTC TRBD1 TRBV2 - TRBJ2-7
CASSPGLAFEQYF TGCGCCAGCAGCCCCGGACTAGCTTTCGAGCAGTACTTC TRBD2 TRBV4-3 - TRBJ2-7
CASGFGTEAFF TGTGCTAGTGGGTTCGGCACTGAAGCTTTCTTT - TRBV12-5 few TRBJ1-1
CSVVRQGSYGYTF TGCAGCGTCGTAAGACAGGGGAGCTATGGCTACACCTTC TRBD1 TRBV29-1 - TRBJ1-2
CATSVGASSYNEQFF TGTGCCACCAGCGTGGGGGCCAGCTCCTACAATGAGCAGTTCTTC - TRBV7-2 - TRBJ2-1
CASSSAASNGIQYF TGTGCCAGCAGTTCGGCGGCATCGAATGGCATTCAGTACTTC - TRBV6-2/TRBV6-3 few TRBJ2-4
CSARGGVDYGYTF TGCAGCGCCCGGGGAGGGGTCGACTATGGCTACACCTTC - TRBV29-1 - TRBJ1-2
CASISYSEAFF TGTGCCAGCATATCATACTCTGAAGCTTTCTTT - TRBV6-6 - TRBJ1-1
CASSLPGSEQFF TGTGCCAGCAGCTTACCAGGTAGTGAGCAGTTCTTC - TRBV7-3 - TRBJ2-1
CASSLVGGLIGYEQYF TGCGCCAGCAGCTTGGTGGGGGGGCTTATCGGCTACGAGCAGTACTTC - TRBV5-1 once TRBJ2-7
CASQSSRDNEQYF TGCGCCAGCCAGTCTAGCCGGGACAACGAGCAGTACTTC - TRBV5-1 - TRBJ2-7
CASSRAGMNTEAFF TGTGCCAGCAGTCGGGCAGGGATGAACACTGAAGCTTTCTTT - TRBV6-5 few TRBJ1-1